The 24 T cell receptor beta chains reported below all come from one sample, sequenced in a study of Graves' ophthalmopathy and Graves' hyperthyroidism. Amplification of TCR beta CDR3 regions used RNA transcripts. First-round RT-PCR used HTBI primers; second-round multiplex PCR followed. Using its own MiXCR run on the multiplex PCR reads, TCRdb lists one record per CDR3 protein. The table includes about 740,000 distinct CDR3 sequences, 35% to 50% detected once. Input material: peripheral blood. The receptors come from an adult man with Graves' ophthalmopathy.

Points on this clonotype: It may be a read error: a sequence one base away is much more abundant. This chain uses TRBV24-1 with TRBJ1-5; TRBD1 might be the D (5 bases). The germline V gene has CDR1 KGHDR and CDR2 SFDVKD. The CDR3 sequence is 15 residues long. CDR3 region: CASSQGAQRNQPQHF. The CDR3 bases are TGTGCCAGCAGTCAAGGGGCACAACGCAATCAGCCCCAGCATTTT.

This chain connects TRBV12-3 or TRBV12-4 to TRBJ1-1; 7 bases line up with TRBD1. Trimming cost V 5 bases and J 11 bases; bases outside gene matches: 8. The CDR3 is 12 amino acids. CDR3 region: CASSTRQGGAFF. CDR3 sequence (DNA): TGTGCCAGCAGTACTAGACAGGGTGGTGCTTTCTTT.

This clonotype was seen many times. CDR3 loop: CASSGTSGANVLTF. Written as DNA, the CDR3 is TGTGCCAGCAGCGGGACATCTGGGGCCAACGTCCTGACTTTC. This chain uses TRBV2 with TRBJ2-6; TRBD1 might be the D (6 bases). The CDR3 length is 14 residues. Germline V gene lookup returns CDR1 SNHLY and CDR2 FYNNEI. Trimming left V 6 bases short and J 1 base short, with 7 bases between.

This clonotype was recorded at least ten times. The rearrangement joins TRBV11-2 to TRBJ2-2; D remains ambiguous. V lost 0 bases and J lost 3, with 5 bases in between. The CDR3 has 14 residues. Germline values: CDR1 SGHAT, CDR2 FQNNGV. CDR3 protein: CASSLDGDTGELFF. DNA for the CDR3: TGTGCCAGCAGCTTAGACGGAGACACCGGGGAGCTGTTTTTT.

The chain links TRBV29-1 to TRBJ2-5; a possible D gene is TRBD1 (6 bases). The CDR3 loop spans 12 amino acids. CDR1 and CDR2 from the germline V gene are SQVTM and ANQGSEA. V lost 4 bases and J 2 bases, leaving 8 bases between the germline ends. The CDR3 is CSVVGAQETQYF. Here the CDR3 DNA reads TGCAGCGTTGTGGGGGCACAAGAGACCCAGTACTTC.

The sample holds many counts of this clonotype. The chain combines TRBV29-1 with TRBJ1-5, with 9 nucleotides matching TRBD1. This CDR3 spans 15 amino acids. The germline V gene has CDR1 SQVTM and CDR2 ANQGSEA. Unmatched junction bases numbered 8, after V lost 4 bases and J lost 4 bases. The CDR3 spells CSVGFGQGLNQPQHF. Written as DNA, the CDR3 is TGCAGCGTTGGCTTCGGACAGGGGTTAAATCAGCCCCAGCATTTT.

Ten or more counts support this clonotype. CDR3 DNA sequence: TGCGCCAGCAACCGGGACAGGGACACTGAAGCTTTCTTT. Translated, it gives CASNRDRDTEAFF. J is TRBJ1-1 and V is TRBV5-1, with TRBD1 matching 9 bases. CDR3 length: 13 amino acids. Trimming took 6 bases from V and 3 from J; bases not matched to a gene: 3. CDR1 SGHRS and CDR2 YFSETQ come from the germline V gene.

Ten or more counts support this clonotype. The chain links TRBV19 to TRBJ1-2; 8 bases are shared with TRBD1. Germline trimming cut 5 bases from V and 3 bases from J; bases unmatched to any gene: 8. CDR3 length equals 15 residues. The germline CDR1 and CDR2 sequences are LNHDA and SQIVND (reference sequence). The CDR3 protein is CASSDDRGRDYGYTF. DNA of the CDR3: TGTGCCAGTAGTGATGACAGGGGCCGGGACTATGGCTACACCTTC. The full variable domain, its missing parts supplied by reference TRBV19 and TRBJ1-2, is DGGITQSPKYLFRKEGQNVTLSCEQNLNHDAMYWYRQDPGQGLRLIYYSQIVNDFQKGDIAEGYSVSREKKESFPLTVTSAQKNPTAFYLCASSDDRGRDYGYTFGSGTRLTVV.

With respect to this clonotype: An end of the junction differs from the germline gene, which may be a read error. This chain connects TRBV6-4 to TRBJ1-1; D gene unclear. Germline CDR1 reads MRHNA; CDR2 reads SNTAGT. The CDR3 loop spans 14 amino acids. The CDR3 protein is CASCDSSPGIGAFF. For the CDR3, the DNA is TGTGCCAGCTGTGACTCGTCGCCCGGAATTGGGGCTTTCTTT.

This clonotype was detected a few times. A junction end diverges from the germline sequence, so it may reflect a read error. The chain carries TRBV10-3 and TRBJ1-5; unclear D gene. Germline V CDR1 and CDR2: ENHRY, SYGVKD. This CDR3 spans 17 amino acids. The CDR3 sequence is CASSSVRPTHSNQPQHF. In DNA form, the CDR3 reads TGTGCCAGCAGTTCAGTTAGACCCACTCATAGCAATCAGCCCCAGCATTTT.

This clonotype was seen at least ten times. The chain uses TRBV2 and TRBJ1-2, with a possible D match to TRBD1 (6 bases). The CDR3 is 14 residues long. Trimming cost V 7 bases and J 4 bases, with 16 bases left between them. Germline V gene data show CDR1 as SNHLY and CDR2 as FYNNEI. CDR3 protein: CASKGWTAIYGYTF. CDR3 DNA sequence: TGTGCCAGCAAAGGTTGGACAGCGATCTATGGCTACACCTTC.

The chain uses TRBV10-3 and TRBJ1-2; D is unclear. V was cut by 10 bases and J by 4 bases, with 13 bases left in between. Germline V gene sequence: CDR1 ENHRY, CDR2 SYGVKD. The CDR3 sequence is 12 residues long. CDR3 sequence (DNA): TGTGCCAGCATGCGGAGAGGCTATGGCTACACCTTC. It codes for CASMRRGYGYTF.

To note about this clonotype: Germline and junction disagree at one end, which may indicate a read error. The chain has TRBV25-1 and TRBJ1-4; D uncertain. The CDR3 is 14 residues long. The V gene's germline CDR1 is MGHDK and CDR2 SYGVNS. In nucleotides, the CDR3 is TGTGCCAGCAATGAATGGACGGCGAATGAAAAACTGTTTTTT. Translated, it gives CASNEWTANEKLFF.

This clonotype occurred once. The chain has TRBV7-9 and TRBJ2-2; no clear D gene. The germline gives CDR1 SEHNR, CDR2 FQNEAQ (reference sequence). There are 15 residues in the CDR3. Trimming cost V 6 bases and J 4 bases, with 15 bases left between them. The chain's CDR3 is CASSDLGKGTGELFF. The CDR3 DNA reads TGTGCCAGCAGTGACCTGGGGAAGGGCACCGGGGAGCTGTTTTTT.

This clonotype has a handful of counts. The chain has TRBV9 and TRBJ1-1, with D unclear. Germline CDR1 and CDR2: SGDLS and YYNGEE. There are 14 residues in the CDR3. The V and J ends lost 7 bases and 2 bases respectively, with 15 bases between them. The CDR3 spells CASSPPTHNTEAFF. Written as DNA, the CDR3 is TGTGCCAGCTCACCACCGACACATAACACTGAAGCTTTCTTT.

This clonotype has a handful of counts. The rearrangement links TRBV4-2 to TRBJ2-7; D possibly corresponds to TRBD1 (5 bases). Trimming removed 5 bases at V and 11 bases at J, with 19 bases between. Germline CDR1 is LGHNA and CDR2 is YNFKEQ. This CDR3 spans 13 amino acids. CDR3 region: CASSLGVVGFEYF. The CDR3 nucleotides read TGTGCCAGCAGCTTAGGGGTCGTCGGGTTCGAGTACTTC.

This clonotype was counted many times. The J gene is TRBJ1-2, the V gene TRBV20-1; weak D call: TRBD1 (6 bases). The CDR3 consists of 14 residues. Trimming shortened V by 4 bases and J by 2 bases, and 14 bases separated the two germline ends. Germline lookup yields CDR1 DFQATT and CDR2 SNEGSKA (reference sequence). As DNA, the CDR3 is TGCAGTGCTACCCCGGGACACATGAACTATGGCTACACCTTC. Translated: CSATPGHMNYGYTF.

Comment on this clonotype: One end of the junction fails to match germline, which may point to a read error. This chain connects TRBV25-1 to TRBJ2-1; 11 nucleotides match TRBD2. Per germline, CDR1 MGHDK and CDR2 SYGVNS. This CDR3 comprises 17 residues. CDR3 protein: CASSEYTTSGTYNGQFF. The CDR3 DNA is TGTGCCAGCAGTGAATATACGACTAGCGGGACCTACAATGGGCAGTTCTTC.

This clonotype has more than one count but fewer than ten. The chain has TRBV5-5 and TRBJ2-5; D gene ambiguous. CDR3 size: 15 residues. The germline V and J ends were trimmed by 0 bases and 2 bases, with 11 bases remaining between them. Germline CDR1 and CDR2: SGHKS and YYEKEE (reference sequence). CDR3 sequence: CASSLGAYRQETQYF. The CDR3 nucleotides read TGTGCCAGCAGCTTGGGGGCCTACAGACAAGAGACCCAGTACTTC.

The chain is built from TRBV5-8 and TRBJ1-3; 8 bases fit TRBD1. In germline, CDR1 is SGHTS, CDR2 YDEGEE. V trimming: 4 bases; J trimming: 7 bases; junction bases outside the gene matches: 7. CDR3 length: 14 amino acids. The CDR3 region has the DNA TGTGCCAGCAGCGTACCGGGACAGGACAACACCATATATTTT. The encoded protein is CASSVPGQDNTIYF.

In its sample, this clonotype was seen a few times. The chain recombines TRBV7-9 with TRBJ2-7; D might be TRBD1 (7 bases). The CDR3 length is 15 residues. CDR1 and CDR2 (germline): SEHNR, FQNEAQ (reference sequence). Trimming pared 3 bases from V and 2 bases from J, leaving 14 bases between. The DNA of the CDR3 is TGTGCCAGCAGCTTGGAGGGACAGAGAACCTACGAGCAGTACTTC. Translation gives CASSLEGQRTYEQYF.

This clonotype was recorded at least ten times. The chain has TRBV19 and TRBJ1-5; a weak D match, TRBD1 (6 bases). Germline V gives CDR1 LNHDA, CDR2 SQIVND (reference sequence). CDR3 length: 14 amino acids. The V and J ends lost 4 bases and 2 bases respectively, with 9 bases between them. The CDR3 DNA sequence: TGTGCCAGTAGTAATTACAGGGGCAATCAGCCCCAGCATTTT. Translated, it gives CASSNYRGNQPQHF.

The chain recombines TRBV20-1 with TRBJ2-7, with TRBD2 matching 8 bases. The CDR3 contains 15 residues. The V gene end was trimmed by 0 bases and the J gene end by 4 bases; junction bases not matched to a gene: 8. In germline, CDR1 is DFQATT, CDR2 SNEGSKA (reference sequence). The DNA for the CDR3 is TGCAGTGCTAGAGATCCAGCGGGGGTTCTTTACGAGCAGTACTTC. Protein: CSARDPAGVLYEQYF.

The CDR3 protein is CASSPLTGRQETQYF. CDR3 DNA: TGTGCCAGCAGCCCACTGACAGGAAGACAAGAGACCCAGTACTTC. J is TRBJ2-5 and V is TRBV7-9; a weak D match, TRBD1 (6 bases). Germline values: CDR1 SEHNR, CDR2 FQNEAQ (reference sequence). Deletions cut 5 bases from V and 2 bases from J, with 15 bases between. The CDR3 has 15 amino acids.